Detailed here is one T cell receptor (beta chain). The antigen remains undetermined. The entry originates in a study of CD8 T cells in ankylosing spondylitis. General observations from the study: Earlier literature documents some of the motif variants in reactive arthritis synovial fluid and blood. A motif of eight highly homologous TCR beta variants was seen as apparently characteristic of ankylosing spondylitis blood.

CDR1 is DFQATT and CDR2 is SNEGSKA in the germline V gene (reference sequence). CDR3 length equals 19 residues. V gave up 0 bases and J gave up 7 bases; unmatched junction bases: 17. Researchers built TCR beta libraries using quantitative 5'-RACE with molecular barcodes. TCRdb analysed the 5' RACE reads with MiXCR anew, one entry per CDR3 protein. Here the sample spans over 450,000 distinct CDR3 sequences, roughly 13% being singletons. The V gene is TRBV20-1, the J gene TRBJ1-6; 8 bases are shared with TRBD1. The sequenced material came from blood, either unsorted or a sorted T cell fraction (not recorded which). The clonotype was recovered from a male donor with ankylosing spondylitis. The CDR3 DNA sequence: TGCAGTGCTAGAGATTCGGGGCAAGGACAGGGTATCTCGAATTCACCCCTCCACTTT. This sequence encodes CSARDSGQGQGISNSPLHF.